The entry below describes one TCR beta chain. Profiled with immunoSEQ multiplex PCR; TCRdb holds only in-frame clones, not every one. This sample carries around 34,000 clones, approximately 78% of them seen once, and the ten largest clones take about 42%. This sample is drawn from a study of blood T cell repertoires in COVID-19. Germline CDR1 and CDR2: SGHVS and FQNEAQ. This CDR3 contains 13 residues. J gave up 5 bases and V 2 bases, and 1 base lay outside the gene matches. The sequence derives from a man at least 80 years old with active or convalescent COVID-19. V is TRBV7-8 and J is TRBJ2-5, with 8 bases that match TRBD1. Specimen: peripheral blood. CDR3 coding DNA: TGTGCCAGCAGCTTACAGGGGGCCGAGACCCAGTACTTC. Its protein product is CASSLQGAETQYF.